The rows below give T cell receptor beta chains drawn from one sample of a study of cytomegalovirus exposure and HLA in healthy donors. Sequencing was performed with immunoSEQ multiplex PCR; in TCRdb, only in-frame clones are kept and a portion is missing. Found here are over 85,000 clones, nearly 80% of them singletons; the top ten hold about 3.8%. Sequencing used PBMCs. The receptor source for this set is a middle-aged woman in good health and CMV-seronegative. Each CDR3 is given with its conserved first and last residue. The D gene is left open where the match is weak. The size entry is marked missing in some rows and otherwise reads once, few, many or a size class.

>.|TRBV19|.|TRBJ2-3|20
CASSIDSRRSRNPQTDTQYF
TGTGCCAGTAGTATAGATTCCCGAAGATCCAGAAATCCCCAGACAGATACGCAGTATTTT
>.|TRBV4-3|.|TRBJ1-1|12
CASSQNEFEAFF
TGCGCCAGCAGCCAAAATGAGTTTGAAGCTTTCTTT
>once|TRBV30|TRBD1|TRBJ1-2|11
CAWNRGRGYTF
TGTGCCTGGAACAGGGGCCGTGGCTACACCTTC
>.|TRBV7-2|.|TRBJ1-1|16
CASSLALSIPNTEAFF
TGTGCCAGCAGCTTAGCTTTGTCTATACCGAACACTGAAGCTTTCTTT
>.|TRBV5-1|.|TRBJ1-1|13
CASSLRQGQEAFF
TGCGCCAGCAGCTTGAGGCAGGGCCAAGAAGCTTTCTTT
>.|TRBV2|.|TRBJ1-1|15
CARKARGATDTEAFF
TGTGCCAGAAAAGCACGGGGGGCTACGGACACTGAAGCTTTCTTT
>few|TRBV4-3|.|TRBJ1-1|13
CASSQGWGAEAFF
TGCGCCAGCAGCCAAGGGTGGGGCGCTGAAGCTTTCTTT
>.|TRBV6-5|TRBD2|TRBJ2-3|16
CASSYSPSGVSDTQYF
TGTGCCAGCAGTTACTCCCCTAGCGGGGTTTCAGATACGCAGTATTTT
>.|TRBV29-1|.|TRBJ2-3|10
CSSSTDTQYF
TGCAGCAGCTCCACAGATACGCAGTATTTT
>.|TRBV4-1|.|TRBJ1-4|15
CASSLPRQNNEKLFF
TGCGCCAGCAGCCTGCCCCGACAGAATAATGAAAAACTGTTTTTT
>.|TRBV28|TRBD2|TRBJ2-3|17
CASSPGVAGLSTDTQYF
TGTGCCAGCAGTCCCGGGGTAGCGGGGCTTAGCACAGATACGCAGTATTTT
>few|TRBV19|.|TRBJ2-2|16
CASSIVQGRYTGELFF
TGTGCCAGTAGTATTGTCCAGGGAAGGTACACCGGGGAGCTGTTTTTT
>.|TRBV7-2|.|TRBJ2-2|16
CASSFHGGSNTGELFF
TGTGCCAGCAGCTTTCATGGAGGGTCGAACACCGGGGAGCTGTTTTTT
>.|TRBV28|.|TRBJ2-1|15
CASSFYGAKLREQFF
TGTGCCAGCAGTTTTTATGGGGCCAAACTACGGGAGCAGTTCTTC
>few|TRBV4-2|.|TRBJ2-1|13
CASSHDRNNEQFF
TGTGCCAGCAGCCACGACAGGAACAATGAGCAGTTCTTC
>.|TRBV19|.|TRBJ1-6|17
CASSIETRQAPNSPLHF
TGTGCCAGTAGTATAGAAACCCGACAGGCCCCGAATTCACCCCTCCACTTT